This record concerns one T cell receptor (beta chain) sequence. Antigen specificity is unknown. Germline V CDR1 and CDR2: SNHLY, FYNNEI. The length of the CDR3 is 11 residues. Trimming removed 6 bases at V and 3 bases at J, with 6 bases between. TCRdb's copy holds only in-frame clones and misses some; the assay was immunoSEQ multiplex PCR. This table has more than 110,000 clones, 80% to 95% appearing once. The sample is drawn from a study of T cell responses to AZD1222 COVID-19 vaccine. Study conclusions and caveats: Breadth and depth of Spike-specific TCRs rose after two AZD1222 doses. The reported proportion of spike-specific TCRs targeting unmutated variant regions was nearly half. There were mostly white British donors and more females than males, and clonal diversity was possibly underestimated.

This clonotype originated in an adult in good health. The chain recombines TRBV2 with TRBJ2-7; unclear D gene. The sequencing used peripheral blood, collected on day 0 of AZD1222 vaccination. The CDR3 coding sequence is TGTGCCAGCAGCACGCTCTACGAGCAGTACTTC. Translation: CASSTLYEQYF.